This entry is about one TCR beta chain. Its specificity is unknown. These data originate in a study of blood T cells in healthy people across ages. It was with a sample-barcoded 5' primer and a J-beta primer mix that a second PCR of about 6 to 12 cycles was run. Researchers report that a template-switch adaptor with 12 random nucleotides tagged each cDNA molecule. TCRdb itself ran the 5' RACE reads through MiXCR, one entry per CDR3 protein. The sample lists approximately 800,000 distinct CDR3 sequences; approximately 55% were seen once. Study results and caveats: Diversity of TCR beta per million T cells declined in a roughly linear way with age. It was found that TCR beta diversity correlated strongly with the percentage of naive T cells.

Germline CDR1 SGHRS, CDR2 YFSETQ. The CDR3 loop spans 15 amino acids. V was cut by 4 bases and J by 3 bases, with 14 bases left in between. The receptor was derived from a man older than 75 in good health. Sample: blood. The chain uses TRBV5-1 and TRBJ2-1; weak D call: TRBD2 (5 bases). CDR3: CASSTEGSVYNEQFF. CDR3 nucleotides: TGCGCCAGCAGCACCGAGGGTTCGGTCTACAATGAGCAGTTCTTC.